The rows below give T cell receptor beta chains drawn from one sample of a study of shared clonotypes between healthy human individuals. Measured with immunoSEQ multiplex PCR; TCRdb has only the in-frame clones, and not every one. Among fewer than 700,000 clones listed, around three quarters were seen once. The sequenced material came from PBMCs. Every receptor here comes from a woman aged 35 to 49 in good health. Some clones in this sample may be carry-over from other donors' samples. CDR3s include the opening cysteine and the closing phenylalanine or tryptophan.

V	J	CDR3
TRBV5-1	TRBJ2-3	CASSAGQGRADTQYF
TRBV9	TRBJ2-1	CASSVRGGSASSYNEQFF
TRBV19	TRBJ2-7	CASSLPGTESYEQYF
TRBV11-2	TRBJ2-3	CASSRRGSGRATDTQYF
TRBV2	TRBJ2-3	CASSVTGVTDTQYF
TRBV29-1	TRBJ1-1	CSVGTGGFEAFF
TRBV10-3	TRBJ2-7	CAISPGFYEQYF
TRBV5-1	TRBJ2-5	CASSLGGGEETQYF
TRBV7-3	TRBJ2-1	CASSLTSGNNEQFF
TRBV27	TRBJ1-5	CASNALGSNQPQHF
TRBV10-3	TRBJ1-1	CAISEAGGENTEAFF
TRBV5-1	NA	CASSSSTSGPGEQYF
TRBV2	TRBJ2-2	CASTLAAGELFF
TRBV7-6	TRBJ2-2	CASSPFTGELFF
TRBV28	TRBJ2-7	CASSPQAGGTYEQYF
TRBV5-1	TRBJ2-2	CASSLIPPGLAGEDTGELFF